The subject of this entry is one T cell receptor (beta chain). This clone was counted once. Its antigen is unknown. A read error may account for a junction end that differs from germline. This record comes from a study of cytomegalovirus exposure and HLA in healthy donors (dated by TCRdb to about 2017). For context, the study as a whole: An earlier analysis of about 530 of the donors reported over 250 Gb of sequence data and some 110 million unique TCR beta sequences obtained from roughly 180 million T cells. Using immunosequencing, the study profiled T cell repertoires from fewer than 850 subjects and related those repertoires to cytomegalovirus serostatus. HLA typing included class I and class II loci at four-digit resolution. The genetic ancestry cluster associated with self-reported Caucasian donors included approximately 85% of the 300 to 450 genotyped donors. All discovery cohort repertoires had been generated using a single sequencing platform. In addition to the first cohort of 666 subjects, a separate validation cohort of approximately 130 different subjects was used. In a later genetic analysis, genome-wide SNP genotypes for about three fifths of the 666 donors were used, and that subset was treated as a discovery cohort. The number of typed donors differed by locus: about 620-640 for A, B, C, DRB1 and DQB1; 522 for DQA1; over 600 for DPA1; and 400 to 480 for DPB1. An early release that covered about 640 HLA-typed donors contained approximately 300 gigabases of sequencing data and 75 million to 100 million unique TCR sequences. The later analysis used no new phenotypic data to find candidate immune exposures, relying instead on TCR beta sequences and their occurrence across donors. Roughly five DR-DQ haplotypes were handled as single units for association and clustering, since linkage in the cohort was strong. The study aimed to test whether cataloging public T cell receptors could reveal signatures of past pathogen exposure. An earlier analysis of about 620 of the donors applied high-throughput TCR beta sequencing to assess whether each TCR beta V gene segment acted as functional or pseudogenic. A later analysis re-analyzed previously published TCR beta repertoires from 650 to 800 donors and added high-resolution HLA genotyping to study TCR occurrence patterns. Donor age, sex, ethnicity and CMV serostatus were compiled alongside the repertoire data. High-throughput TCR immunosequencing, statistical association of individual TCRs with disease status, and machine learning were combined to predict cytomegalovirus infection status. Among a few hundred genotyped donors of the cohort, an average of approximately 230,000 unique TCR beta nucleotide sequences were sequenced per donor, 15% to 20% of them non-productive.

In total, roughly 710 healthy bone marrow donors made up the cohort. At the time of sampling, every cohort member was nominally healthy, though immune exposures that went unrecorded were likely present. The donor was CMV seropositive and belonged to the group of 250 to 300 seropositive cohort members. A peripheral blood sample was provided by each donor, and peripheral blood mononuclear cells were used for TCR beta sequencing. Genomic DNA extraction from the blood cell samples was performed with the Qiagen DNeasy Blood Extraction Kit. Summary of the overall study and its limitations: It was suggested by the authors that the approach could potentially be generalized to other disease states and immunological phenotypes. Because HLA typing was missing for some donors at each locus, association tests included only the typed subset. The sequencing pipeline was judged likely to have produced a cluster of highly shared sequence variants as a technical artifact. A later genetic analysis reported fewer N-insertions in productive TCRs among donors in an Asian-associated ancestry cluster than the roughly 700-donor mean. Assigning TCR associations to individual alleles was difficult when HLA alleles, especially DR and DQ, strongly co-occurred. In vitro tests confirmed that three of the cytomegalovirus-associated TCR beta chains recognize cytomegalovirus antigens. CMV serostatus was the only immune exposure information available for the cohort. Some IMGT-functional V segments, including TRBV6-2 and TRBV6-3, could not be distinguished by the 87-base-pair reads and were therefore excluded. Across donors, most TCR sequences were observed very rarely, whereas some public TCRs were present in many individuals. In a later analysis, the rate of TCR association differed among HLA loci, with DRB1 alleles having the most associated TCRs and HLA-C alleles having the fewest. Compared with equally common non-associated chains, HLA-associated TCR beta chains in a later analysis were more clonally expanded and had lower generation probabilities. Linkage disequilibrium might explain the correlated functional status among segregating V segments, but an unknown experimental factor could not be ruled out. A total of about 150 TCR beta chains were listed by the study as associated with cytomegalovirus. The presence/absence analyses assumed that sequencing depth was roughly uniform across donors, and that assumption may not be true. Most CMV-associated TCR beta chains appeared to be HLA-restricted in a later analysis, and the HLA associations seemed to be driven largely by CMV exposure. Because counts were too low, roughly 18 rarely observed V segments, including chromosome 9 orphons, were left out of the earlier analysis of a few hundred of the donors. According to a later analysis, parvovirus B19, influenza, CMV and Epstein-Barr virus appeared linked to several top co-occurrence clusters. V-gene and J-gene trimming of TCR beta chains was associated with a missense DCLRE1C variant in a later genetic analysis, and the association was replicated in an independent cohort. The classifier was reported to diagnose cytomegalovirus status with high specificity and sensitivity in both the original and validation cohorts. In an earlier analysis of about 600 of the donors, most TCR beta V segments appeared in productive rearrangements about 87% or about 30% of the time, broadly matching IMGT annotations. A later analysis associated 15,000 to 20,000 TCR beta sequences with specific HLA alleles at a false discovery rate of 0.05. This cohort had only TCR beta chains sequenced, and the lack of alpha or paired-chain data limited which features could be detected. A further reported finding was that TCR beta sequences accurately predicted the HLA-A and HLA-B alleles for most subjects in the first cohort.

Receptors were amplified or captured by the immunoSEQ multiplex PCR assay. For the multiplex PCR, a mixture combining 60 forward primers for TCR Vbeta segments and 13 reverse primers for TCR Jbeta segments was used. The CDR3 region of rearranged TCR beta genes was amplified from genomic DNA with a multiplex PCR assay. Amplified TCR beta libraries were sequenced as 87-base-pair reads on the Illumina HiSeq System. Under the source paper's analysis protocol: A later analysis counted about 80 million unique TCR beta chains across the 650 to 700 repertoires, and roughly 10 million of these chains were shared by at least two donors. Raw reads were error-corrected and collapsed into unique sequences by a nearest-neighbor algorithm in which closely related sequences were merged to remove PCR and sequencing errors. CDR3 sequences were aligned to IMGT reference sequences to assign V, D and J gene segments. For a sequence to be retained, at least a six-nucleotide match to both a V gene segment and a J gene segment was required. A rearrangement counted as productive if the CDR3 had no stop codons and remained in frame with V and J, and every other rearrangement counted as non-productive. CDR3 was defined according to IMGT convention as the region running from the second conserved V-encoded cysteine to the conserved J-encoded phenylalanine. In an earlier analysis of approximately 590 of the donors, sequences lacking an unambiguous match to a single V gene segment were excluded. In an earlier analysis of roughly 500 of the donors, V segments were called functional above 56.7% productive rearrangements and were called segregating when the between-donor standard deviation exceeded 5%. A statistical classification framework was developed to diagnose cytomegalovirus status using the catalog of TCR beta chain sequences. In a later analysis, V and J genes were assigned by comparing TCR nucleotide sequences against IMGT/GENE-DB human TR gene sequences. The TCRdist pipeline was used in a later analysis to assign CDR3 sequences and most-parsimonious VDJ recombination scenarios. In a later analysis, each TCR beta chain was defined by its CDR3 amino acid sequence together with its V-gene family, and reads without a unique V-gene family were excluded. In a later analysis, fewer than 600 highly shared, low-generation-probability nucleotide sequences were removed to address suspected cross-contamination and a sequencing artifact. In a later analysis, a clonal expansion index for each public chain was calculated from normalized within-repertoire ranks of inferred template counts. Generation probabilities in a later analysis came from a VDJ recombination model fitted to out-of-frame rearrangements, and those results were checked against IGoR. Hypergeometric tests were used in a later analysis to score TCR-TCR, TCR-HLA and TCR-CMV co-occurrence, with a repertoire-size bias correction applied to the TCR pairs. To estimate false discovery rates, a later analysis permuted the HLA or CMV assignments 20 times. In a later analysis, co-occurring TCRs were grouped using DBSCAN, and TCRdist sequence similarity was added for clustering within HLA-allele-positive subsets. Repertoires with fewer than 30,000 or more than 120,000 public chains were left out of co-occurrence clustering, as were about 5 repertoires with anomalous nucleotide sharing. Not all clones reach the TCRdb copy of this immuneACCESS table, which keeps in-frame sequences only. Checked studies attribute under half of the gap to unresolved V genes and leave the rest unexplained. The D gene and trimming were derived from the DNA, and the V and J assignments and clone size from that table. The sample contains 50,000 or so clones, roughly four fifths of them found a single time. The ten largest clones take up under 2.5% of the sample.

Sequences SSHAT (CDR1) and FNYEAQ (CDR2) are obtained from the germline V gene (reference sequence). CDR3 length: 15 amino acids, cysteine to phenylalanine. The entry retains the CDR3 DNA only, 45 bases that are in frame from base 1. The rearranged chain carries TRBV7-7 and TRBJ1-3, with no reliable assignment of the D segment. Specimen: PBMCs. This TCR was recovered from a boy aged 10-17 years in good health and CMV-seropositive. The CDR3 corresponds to CASSLAPGEGNTIYF. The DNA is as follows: TGTGCTAGCAGTCTAGCGCCTGGTGAGGGAAACACCATATATTTT.